The 21 T cell receptor beta chains reported below all come from one sample, sequenced in a study of shared clonotypes between healthy human individuals. Measured with immunoSEQ multiplex PCR; TCRdb has only the in-frame clones, and not every one. This sample carries about 1.5 million clones, 96% of them seen once, and the ten largest clones take roughly 1.2%. The specimen was naive CD4+ T cells sorted from blood. Subset here: CD45RA+ positively selected. Receptors were obtained from a man younger than 40 in good health.

The V and J genes are TRBV5-1 and TRBJ2-3; D is perhaps TRBD1 or TRBD2 (5 bases each). From germline, CDR1 is SGHRS and CDR2 YFSETQ. Trimming removed 4 bases at V and 0 bases at J, with 12 bases between. The CDR3 loop spans 15 amino acids. The CDR3 reads CASSRDRYSTDTQYF. As DNA, the CDR3 is TGCGCCAGCAGCAGGGACCGATATAGCACAGATACGCAGTATTTT. Full variable domain (rest looked up from reference TRBV5-1 and TRBJ2-3): KAGVTQTPRYLIKTRGQQVTLSCSPISGHRSVSWYQQTPGQGLQFLFEYFSETQRNKGNFPGRFSGRQFSNSRSEMNVSTLELGDSALYLCASSRDRYSTDTQYFGPGTRLTVL.

J is TRBJ1-1 and V is TRBV27; 8 nucleotides agree with TRBD1. The CDR3 loop spans 15 amino acids. Germline assignment: CDR1 MNHEY and CDR2 SMNVEV (reference sequence). Germline trimming cut 5 bases from V and 2 bases from J; bases unmatched to any gene: 7. The CDR3 DNA reads as TGTGCCAGCAGTCCATGGACAGGGACAAACACTGAAGCTTTCTTT. It encodes CASSPWTGTNTEAFF.

V is TRBV9 and J is TRBJ2-5; 9 positions agree with TRBD1. Germline V gives CDR1 SGDLS, CDR2 YYNGEE. The V segment lost 4 bases and the J segment 6 bases; nucleotides outside the gene matches: 13. This CDR3 has 16 amino acids. The CDR3 nucleotides read TGTGCCAGCAGCTCCTACCGGGACAGGGATTCAAAGACCCAGTACTTC. Its translation: CASSSYRDRDSKTQYF. The whole variable domain, filled in from reference TRBV9 and TRBJ2-5, reads DSGVTQTPKHLITATGQRVTLRCSPRSGDLSVYWYQQSLDQGLQFLIQYYNGEERAKGNILERFSAQQFPDLHSELNLSSLELGDSALYFCASSSYRDRDSKTQYFGPGTRLLVL.

The chain carries TRBV7-2 and TRBJ2-2; D unclear. This CDR3 has 16 residues. The germline CDR1 and CDR2 sequences are SGHTA and FQGNSA. V lost 2 bases to trimming and J lost 0 bases, with 10 bases between them. CDR3 nucleotides: TGTGCCAGCAGCTTAATATTGACTGCGAACACCGGGGAGCTGTTTTTT. It encodes CASSLILTANTGELFF. Variable domain in full (rest from reference TRBV7-2 and TRBJ2-2): GAGVSQSPSNKVTEKGKDVELRCDPISGHTALYWYRQSLGQGLEFLIYFQGNSAPDKSGLPSDRFSAERTGGSVSTLTIQRTQQEDSAVYLCASSLILTANTGELFFGEGSRLTVL.

The genes are TRBV10-3 and TRBJ2-2; D is possibly TRBD2 (6 bases). Germline V lookup: CDR1 ENHRY, CDR2 SYGVKD. V lost 6 bases and J lost 0, with 17 bases in between. This CDR3 contains 17 residues. CDR3 in amino acids: CAISPGGGRANTGELFF. The CDR3 DNA reads as TGTGCCATCAGCCCCGGTGGAGGGCGGGCGAACACCGGGGAGCTGTTTTTT.

The chain recombines TRBV11-2 with TRBJ1-2, with 9 nucleotides matching TRBD1. The CDR3 has 14 residues. The V segment lost 4 bases and the J segment 7 bases; nucleotides outside the gene matches: 7. The germline V gene has CDR1 SGHAT and CDR2 FQNNGV. CDR3 nucleotide sequence: TGTGCCAGCAGCTCTCCGGGACAGGGTTCTGGCTACACCTTC. It encodes CASSSPGQGSGYTF.

This chain links TRBV11-2 with TRBJ2-7, with a weak D call TRBD2 (7 bases). The CDR3 runs to 14 residues. Germline CDR1 reads SGHAT; CDR2 reads FQNNGV. The V and J ends lost 5 bases and 7 bases respectively, with 18 bases between them. The CDR3 loop reads CASSRLAGALEQYF. CDR3 coding DNA: TGTGCCAGCAGCCGCCTCGCGGGGGCATTAGAGCAGTACTTC.

This sequence joins TRBV18 and TRBJ2-5; D not resolved. The germline V and J ends were trimmed by 3 bases and 5 bases, with 10 bases remaining between them. Germline V gene sequence: CDR1 KGHSH, CDR2 LQKENI. This CDR3 comprises 13 residues. CDR3: CASSPSRLETQYF. In nucleotides, the CDR3 is TGTGCCAGCTCACCTTCGCGGCTGGAGACCCAGTACTTC.

Remarks on this clone: The same CDR3 also results from other DNA sequences found in this sample. This rearrangement joins TRBV18 to TRBJ2-2, with 7 positions matching TRBD1. The germline V gene has CDR1 KGHSH and CDR2 LQKENI. The CDR3 consists of 15 residues. V lost 5 bases to trimming and J lost 4 bases; unmatched junction nucleotides: 7. The CDR3 loop is CASSTRQGSTGELFF. CDR3 sequence (DNA): TGTGCCAGCTCAACTAGACAGGGTAGCACCGGGGAGCTGTTTTTT.

The chain uses TRBV5-5 and TRBJ2-7; 9 bases align to TRBD1. This CDR3 comprises 18 residues. V lost 1 base and J lost 3; bases outside the gene matches: 14. Germline V gene data show CDR1 as SGHKS and CDR2 as YYEKEE (reference sequence). Here the CDR3 reads CASSLPRRGQGFVYEQYF. The CDR3 coding sequence is TGTGCCAGCAGCTTGCCAAGACGAGGACAGGGGTTTGTCTACGAGCAGTACTTC.

The chain combines TRBV11-3 with TRBJ2-3; tentative D call: TRBD2 (6 bases). The CDR3 runs to 13 residues. Germline CDR1 is SGHNT and CDR2 is YENEEA. With 8 bases removed from V and 1 base from J, the gap between germline ends came to 10 bases. CDR3 loop: CASGWGGTDTQYF. As DNA, the CDR3 is TGTGCCAGCGGGTGGGGGGGCACAGATACGCAGTATTTT.

The chain combines TRBV19 with TRBJ2-1, with a tentative D call TRBD2 (5 bases). The V gene lost 1 base and the J gene lost 6 bases, with 7 bases spanning the gap. The CDR3 contains 13 residues. Germline lookup yields CDR1 LNHDA and CDR2 SQIVND (reference sequence). The CDR3 nucleotides read TGTGCCAGTAGTATAGGAGGGCCCAATGAGCAGTTCTTC. Translating it yields CASSIGGPNEQFF.

The V call is TRBV7-9, the J call TRBJ2-1, with a tentative D call TRBD2 (6 bases). The germline V and J ends were trimmed by 6 bases and 2 bases, with 23 bases remaining between them. This CDR3 region has 18 residues. Germline V gene data show CDR1 as SEHNR and CDR2 as FQNEAQ (reference sequence). The CDR3 region is CASSSPRGSGKTYNEQFF. The CDR3 nucleotides read TGTGCCAGCAGTTCTCCTCGGGGTAGCGGAAAGACCTACAATGAGCAGTTCTTC. The variable domain in full, completed from reference TRBV7-9 and TRBJ2-1, reads DTGVSQNPRHKITKRGQNVTFRCDPISEHNRLYWYRQTLGQGPEFLTYFQNEAQLEKSRLLSDRFSAERPKGSFSTLEIQRTEQGDSAMYLCASSSPRGSGKTYNEQFFGPGTRLTVL.

This chain uses TRBV6-5 with TRBJ2-6; possible D gene TRBD1, 6 bases. Germline CDR1 is MNHEY and CDR2 is SVGAGI. V dropped 2 bases and J dropped 1 base, with 6 bases sitting between them. The CDR3 totals 15 residues. The CDR3, as DNA: TGTGCCAGCAGTTACCAGGGGTCTGGGGCCAACGTCCTGACTTTC. Its protein is CASSYQGSGANVLTF.

This chain connects TRBV2 to TRBJ1-2; the D is unclear. The CDR3 has 10 residues. Trimming took off 6 bases at V and 8 bases at J, with 7 bases between the two ends. CDR1 is SNHLY, CDR2 FYNNEI, per germline. The DNA of the CDR3 is TGTGCCAGCAGCACATTCGGCTACACCTTC. Its protein is CASSTFGYTF.

In regard to this clone: At the DNA level, this CDR3 is encoded by other sequences in the same sample as well. The rearrangement joins TRBV20-1 to TRBJ2-7; 8 bases align to TRBD1. Per the germline V gene, CDR1 is DFQATT and CDR2 is SNEGSKA (reference sequence). CDR3 length: 11 residues. V lost 5 bases to trimming and J lost 7 bases; unmatched junction nucleotides: 4. The chain's CDR3 is CSAGQGGEQYF. The CDR3 DNA sequence: TGCAGTGCTGGACAGGGTGGTGAGCAGTACTTC.

The chain couples TRBV7-6 to TRBJ2-7, with a possible D match to TRBD2 (6 bases). This CDR3 spans 16 amino acids. The germline V gene encodes CDR1 SGHVS and CDR2 FNYEAQ. Trimming removed 5 bases at V and 2 bases at J, with 19 bases between. The CDR3 loop is CASSPYPSVQAYEQYF. For the CDR3, the DNA is TGTGCCAGCAGCCCGTACCCTAGCGTACAAGCCTACGAGCAGTACTTC.

This clone has more than one count but fewer than ten. The chain carries TRBV27 and TRBJ1-2; the D is unclear. CDR3 length equals 15 residues. Germline-derived CDR1 and CDR2 are MNHEY and SMNVEV (reference sequence). Trimming took 0 bases from V and 5 from J, leaving 13 bases between them. The CDR3 DNA sequence: TGTGCCAGCAGTTTATCGACTGACCCCTATTATGGCTACACCTTC. It codes for CASSLSTDPYYGYTF.

CDR3 DNA sequence: TGTGCCAGCTCACGCTTAGAAAGTGGTCTTGGCTACACCTTC. Protein product: CASSRLESGLGYTF. The chain recombines TRBV18 with TRBJ1-2, with no clear D. This CDR3 region has 14 residues. Germline-derived CDR1 and CDR2 are KGHSH and LQKENI. Trimming took 4 bases from V and 7 from J, leaving 16 bases between them.

This rearrangement joins TRBV27 to TRBJ2-2; TRBD1 matches at 10 bases. Germline CDR1 MNHEY, CDR2 SMNVEV (reference sequence). The CDR3 contains 16 residues. V lost 2 bases, J lost 6 bases, and 6 bases stayed unmatched. The DNA for the CDR3 is TGTGCCAGCAGTTTAATTACGGGACAGGGGCCCGGGGAGCTGTTTTTT. Encoded protein: CASSLITGQGPGELFF.

V gene TRBV19 combines with J gene TRBJ2-7; 8 bases are shared with TRBD2. Germline-derived CDR1 and CDR2 are LNHDA and SQIVND (reference sequence). The CDR3 has 16 residues. V trimming: 10 bases; J trimming: 0 bases; junction bases outside the gene matches: 14. The CDR3 DNA reads TGTGCCACTTCCAGAGGGCTAGCGGGTCACTCCTACGAGCAGTACTTC. It translates to CATSRGLAGHSYEQYF.